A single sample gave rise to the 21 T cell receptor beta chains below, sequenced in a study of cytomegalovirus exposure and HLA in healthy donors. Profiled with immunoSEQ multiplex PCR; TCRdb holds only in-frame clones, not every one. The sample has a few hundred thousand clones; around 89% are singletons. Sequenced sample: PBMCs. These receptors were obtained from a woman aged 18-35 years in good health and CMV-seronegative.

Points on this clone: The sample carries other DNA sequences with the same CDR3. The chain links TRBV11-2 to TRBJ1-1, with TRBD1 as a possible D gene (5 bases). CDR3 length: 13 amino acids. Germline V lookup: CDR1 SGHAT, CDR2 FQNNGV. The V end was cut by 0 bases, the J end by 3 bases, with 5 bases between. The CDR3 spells CASSLDRDTEAFF. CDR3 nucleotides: TGTGCCAGCAGCTTAGACAGGGACACTGAAGCTTTCTTT.

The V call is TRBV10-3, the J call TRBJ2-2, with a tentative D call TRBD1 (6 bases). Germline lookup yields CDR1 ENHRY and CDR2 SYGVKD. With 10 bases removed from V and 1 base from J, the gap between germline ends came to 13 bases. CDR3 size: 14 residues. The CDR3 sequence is CATRQTGNTGELFF. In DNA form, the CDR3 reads TGTGCCACAAGGCAGACAGGGAACACCGGGGAGCTGTTTTTT.

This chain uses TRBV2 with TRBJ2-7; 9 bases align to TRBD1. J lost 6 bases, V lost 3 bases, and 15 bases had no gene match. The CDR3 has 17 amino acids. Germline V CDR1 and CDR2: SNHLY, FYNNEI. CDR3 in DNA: TGTGCCAGCAGTGACCCGAATGGGACAGGGAGGGTTAGCGAGCAGTACGTC. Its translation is CASSDPNGTGRVSEQYV.

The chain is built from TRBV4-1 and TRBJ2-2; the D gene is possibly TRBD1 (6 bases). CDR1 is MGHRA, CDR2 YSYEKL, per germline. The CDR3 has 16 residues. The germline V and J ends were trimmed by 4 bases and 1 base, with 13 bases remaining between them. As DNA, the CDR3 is TGCGCCAGCAGCCCCCGCCGACAGGAGAACACCGGGGAGCTGTTTTTT. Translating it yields CASSPRRQENTGELFF.

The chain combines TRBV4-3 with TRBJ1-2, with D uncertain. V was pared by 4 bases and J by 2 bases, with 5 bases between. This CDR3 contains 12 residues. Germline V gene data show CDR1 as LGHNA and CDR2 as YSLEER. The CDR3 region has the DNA TGCGCCAGCAGCCCGGGGAACTATGGCTACACCTTC. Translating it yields CASSPGNYGYTF.

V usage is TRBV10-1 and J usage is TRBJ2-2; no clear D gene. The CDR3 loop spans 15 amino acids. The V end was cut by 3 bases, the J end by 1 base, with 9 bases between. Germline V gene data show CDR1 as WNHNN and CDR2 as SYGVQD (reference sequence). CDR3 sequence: CASSDLGWNTGELFF. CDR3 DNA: TGCGCCAGCAGTGACTTGGGCTGGAACACCGGGGAGCTGTTTTTT.

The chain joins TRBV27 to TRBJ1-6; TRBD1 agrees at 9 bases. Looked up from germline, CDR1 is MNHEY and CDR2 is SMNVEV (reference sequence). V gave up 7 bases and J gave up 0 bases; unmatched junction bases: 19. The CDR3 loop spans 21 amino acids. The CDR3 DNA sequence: TGTGCCAGCACCACTTACCTCCGGGACAGGGAATCTGCCTCCTATAATTCACCCCTCCACTTT. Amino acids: CASTTYLRDRESASYNSPLHF.

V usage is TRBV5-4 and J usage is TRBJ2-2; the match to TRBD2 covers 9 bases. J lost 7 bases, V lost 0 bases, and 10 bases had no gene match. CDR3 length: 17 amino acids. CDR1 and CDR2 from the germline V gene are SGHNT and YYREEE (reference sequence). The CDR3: CASSLAFAGGPGGELFF. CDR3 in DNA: TGTGCCAGCAGCTTGGCCTTTGCGGGGGGGCCCGGCGGGGAGCTGTTTTTT.

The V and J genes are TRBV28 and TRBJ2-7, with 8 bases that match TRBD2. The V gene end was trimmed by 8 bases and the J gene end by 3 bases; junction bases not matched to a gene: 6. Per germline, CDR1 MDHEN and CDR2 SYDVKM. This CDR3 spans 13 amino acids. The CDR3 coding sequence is TGTGCCAGCTGTAGCGGGGCCGACTACGAGCAGTACTTC. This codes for CASCSGADYEQYF.

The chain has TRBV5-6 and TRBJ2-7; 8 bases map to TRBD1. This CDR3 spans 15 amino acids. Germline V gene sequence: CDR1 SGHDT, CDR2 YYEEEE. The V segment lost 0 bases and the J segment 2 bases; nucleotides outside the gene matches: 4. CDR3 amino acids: CASSLASGGPYEQYF. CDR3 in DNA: TGTGCCAGCAGCTTGGCCTCAGGGGGCCCCTACGAGCAGTACTTC.

CDR3 bases: TGTGCCAGCAGTTATGGTCGGGGTCTAAGCGGCTACACCTTC. Its protein is CASSYGRGLSGYTF. The V call is TRBV6-5, the J call TRBJ1-2, with D unresolved. This CDR3 has 14 amino acids. CDR1 and CDR2 (germline): MNHEY, SVGAGI. V dropped 3 bases and J dropped 8 bases, with 16 bases sitting between them.

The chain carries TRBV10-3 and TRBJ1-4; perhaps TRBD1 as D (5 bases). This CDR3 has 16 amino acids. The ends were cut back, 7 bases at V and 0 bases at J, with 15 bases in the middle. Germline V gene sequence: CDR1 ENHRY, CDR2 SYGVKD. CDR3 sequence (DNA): TGTGCCATCAACGGCGGGACGAGCGCAACTAATGAAAAACTGTTTTTT. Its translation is CAINGGTSATNEKLFF.

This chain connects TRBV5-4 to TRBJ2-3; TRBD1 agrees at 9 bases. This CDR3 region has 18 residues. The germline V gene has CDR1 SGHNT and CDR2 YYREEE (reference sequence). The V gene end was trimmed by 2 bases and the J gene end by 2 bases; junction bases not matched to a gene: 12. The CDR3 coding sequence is TGTGCCAGCAGCTTACTGCCCCGGGACAGGGAGACCACAGATACGCAGTATTTT. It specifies CASSLLPRDRETTDTQYF.

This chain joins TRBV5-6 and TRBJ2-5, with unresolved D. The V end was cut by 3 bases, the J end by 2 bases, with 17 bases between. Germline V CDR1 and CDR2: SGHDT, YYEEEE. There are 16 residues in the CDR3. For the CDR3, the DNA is TGTGCCAGCAGCTCTCCAGTGTTCAGGAAACAAGAGACCCAGTACTTC. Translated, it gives CASSSPVFRKQETQYF.

CDR3 residues: CASSLAVLLHNEQFF. The CDR3 DNA reads as TGTGCCAGCAGTTTAGCGGTCCTCCTCCACAATGAGCAGTTCTTC. V is TRBV5-6 and J is TRBJ2-1; D may be TRBD2 (6 bases). Trimming removed 5 bases at V and 5 bases at J, with 17 bases between. The CDR3 extends over 15 amino acids. The germline gives CDR1 SGHDT, CDR2 YYEEEE.

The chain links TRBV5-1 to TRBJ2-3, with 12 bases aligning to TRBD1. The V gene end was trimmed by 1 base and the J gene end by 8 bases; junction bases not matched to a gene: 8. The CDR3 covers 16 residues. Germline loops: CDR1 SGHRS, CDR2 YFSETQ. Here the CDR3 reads CASSLTGTGGSGTQYF. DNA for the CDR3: TGCGCCAGCAGCTTGACCGGGACAGGGGGCTCAGGTACGCAGTATTTT.

The CDR3 coding sequence is TGTGCCAGCAGTTACGGACTAGCGGGGGGCCCAGATACGCAGTATTTT. It codes for CASSYGLAGGPDTQYF. V and J are TRBV6-6 and TRBJ2-3, with 14 bases lining up with TRBD2. The CDR3 runs 16 residues. Germline-derived CDR1 and CDR2 are MNHNY and SVGAGI (reference sequence). V dropped 2 bases and J dropped 4; count of bases not matched to a gene: 2.

The CDR3 is CASSFPGIFTEAFF. DNA of the CDR3: TGTGCCAGCAGCTTTCCAGGGATATTCACTGAAGCTTTCTTT. This rearrangement joins TRBV11-2 to TRBJ1-1; perhaps TRBD1 as D (5 bases). The V end was cut by 3 bases, the J end by 4 bases, with 12 bases between. There are 14 residues in the CDR3. CDR1 is SGHAT, CDR2 FQNNGV, per germline.

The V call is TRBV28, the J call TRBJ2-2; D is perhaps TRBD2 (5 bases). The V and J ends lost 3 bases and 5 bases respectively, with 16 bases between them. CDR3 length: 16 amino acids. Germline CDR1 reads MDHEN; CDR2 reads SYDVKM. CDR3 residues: CASSFGLARSTGELFF. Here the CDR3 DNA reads TGTGCCAGCAGTTTCGGGCTAGCTCGTTCTACCGGGGAGCTGTTTTTT.

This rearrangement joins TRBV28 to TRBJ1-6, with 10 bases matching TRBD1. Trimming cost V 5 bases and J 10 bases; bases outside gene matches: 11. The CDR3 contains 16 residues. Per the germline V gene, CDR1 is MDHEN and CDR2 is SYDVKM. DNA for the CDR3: TGTGCCAGCAGTCCACCTGGGGGGGGACAGGGGTCACCCCTCCACTTT. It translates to CASSPPGGGQGSPLHF. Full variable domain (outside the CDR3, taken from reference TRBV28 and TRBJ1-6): DVKVTQSSRYLVKRTGEKVFLECVQDMDHENMFWYRQDPGLGLRLIYFSYDVKMKEKGDIPEGYSVSREKKERFSLILESASTNQTSMYLCASSPPGGGQGSPLHFGNGTRLTVT.

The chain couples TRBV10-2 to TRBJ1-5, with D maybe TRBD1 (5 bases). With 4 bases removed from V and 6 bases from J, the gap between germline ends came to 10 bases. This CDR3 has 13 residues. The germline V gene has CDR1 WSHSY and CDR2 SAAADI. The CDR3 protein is CASSAGLSQPQHF. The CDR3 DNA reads TGCGCCAGCAGTGCAGGGTTAAGTCAGCCCCAGCATTTT.